A single sample is the source of the 21 T cell receptor beta chains below, sequenced in a study of TIL therapy for anti-PD-1-resistant metastatic lung cancer (dated by TCRdb to the early 2020s). Reading the label with the study, this specimen's time point is: pre-treatment sample, taken before nivolumab and TIL therapy. The baseline tumor samples, taken from the same resection that was used to grow TIL, were excised metastases, most often pleural nodules or supraclavicular lymph nodes. The immunoSEQ v3 hsTCRB kit was used to amplify TCR beta CDR3 regions from genomic DNA through bias-controlled multiplex PCR. The table was pulled from immuneACCESS by TCRdb, which kept in-frame rearrangements only. Such tables lose some clones; where checked, under half of the loss comes from unresolved V genes, and the rest has no known cause. The sample contains about 100,000 clones, about three fifths of them found a single time. The ten top clones hold 11% of the sample.

Sequences were derived from tumor tissue, sampled at baseline. Receptors originate from a person aged 30 to 80 with non-small cell lung cancer.

The V gene is TRBV28, the J gene TRBJ1-2; a possible D gene is TRBD1 (5 bases). V was trimmed by 5 bases and J by 7 bases, leaving 23 bases between them. This CDR3 has 16 residues. Germline V gene sequence: CDR1 MDHEN, CDR2 SYDVKM. In DNA form, the CDR3 reads TGTGCCAGCAGTCCACTAGGGGTGGGGGTTTTCTCTGGCTACACCTTC. Encoded protein: CASSPLGVGVFSGYTF.

J is TRBJ2-7 and V is TRBV5-1; the D call may be TRBD1 or TRBD2 (6 bases each). Trimming stripped 4 bases from V and 2 bases from J, with 16 bases between. The CDR3 runs to 15 residues. Germline V gene sequence: CDR1 SGHRS, CDR2 YFSETQ. CDR3 protein: CASSPEGGETYEQYF. CDR3 nucleotides: TGCGCCAGCAGCCCAGAGGGGGGTGAGACCTACGAGCAGTACTTC. Full variable domain (outside the CDR3, taken from reference TRBV5-1 and TRBJ2-7): KAGVTQTPRYLIKTRGQQVTLSCSPISGHRSVSWYQQTPGQGLQFLFEYFSETQRNKGNFPGRFSGRQFSNSRSEMNVSTLELGDSALYLCASSPEGGETYEQYFGPGTRLTVT.

The chain joins TRBV14 to TRBJ2-1; 16 nucleotides match TRBD2. Trimming took 1 base from V and 9 from J; bases not matched to a gene: 6. The CDR3 contains 17 residues. Germline V CDR1 and CDR2: SGHDN, FVKESK. In DNA form, the CDR3 reads TGTGCCAGCAGCCAAGTCGGGGGACTAGCGGGAGGGAGTGAGCAGTTCTTC. Translation gives CASSQVGGLAGGSEQFF.

The chain is built from TRBV19 and TRBJ2-1, with D unresolved. The CDR3 runs 14 residues. CDR1 and CDR2 from the germline V gene are LNHDA and SQIVND (reference sequence). Trimming removed 3 bases at V and 9 bases at J, with 15 bases between. CDR3 in DNA: TGTGCCAGTAGTATTGAGTCTGTAATGTCTGAGCAGTTCTTC. Its translation: CASSIESVMSEQFF.

CDR3: CASSLFPKGKSNTEAFF. CDR3 DNA sequence: TGTGCCAGCAGCTTGTTCCCTAAAGGGAAATCGAACACTGAAGCTTTCTTT. The chain couples TRBV7-2 to TRBJ1-1; no definite D call. Germline assignment: CDR1 SGHTA and CDR2 FQGNSA. V lost 3 bases to trimming and J lost 1 base, with 18 bases between them. The CDR3 covers 17 residues.

The chain has TRBV20-1 and TRBJ2-7, with D tentatively TRBD2 (7 bases). V was shortened by 3 bases and J by 3 bases, with 15 bases between the two germline ends. This CDR3 is built from 14 residues. Germline lookup yields CDR1 DFQATT and CDR2 SNEGSKA (reference sequence). The CDR3 protein is CSASWGGRGYEQYF. The CDR3 DNA sequence: TGCAGTGCTAGTTGGGGGGGCAGAGGCTACGAGCAGTACTTC.

This clone was seen a single time. This chain uses TRBV10-3 with TRBJ2-7; the match to TRBD2 covers 10 bases. The CDR3 runs 14 residues. Germline lookup yields CDR1 ENHRY and CDR2 SYGVKD. The V gene end was trimmed by 7 bases and the J gene end by 0 bases; junction bases not matched to a gene: 3. CDR3 amino acids: CAIKPSGSSYEQYF. The CDR3 region has the DNA TGTGCCATCAAACCTAGCGGGAGCTCCTACGAGCAGTACTTC.

The CDR3 DNA is TGTGCCAGCAGCGTAGGGGTCCTAGGGCCTCTTGAAAAACTGTTTTTT. Its protein is CASSVGVLGPLEKLFF. The chain recombines TRBV9 with TRBJ1-4; no reliable D call. This CDR3 has 16 amino acids. V lost 0 bases to trimming and J lost 7 bases, with 16 bases between them. Germline-derived CDR1 and CDR2 are SGDLS and YYNGEE.

This chain connects TRBV7-2 to TRBJ2-5; 7 bases are a match to TRBD2. The CDR3 is 17 residues long. From germline, CDR1 is SGHTA and CDR2 FQGNSA. Trimming took 2 bases from V and 1 from J; bases not matched to a gene: 10. CDR3 region: CASSLRGGGSIQETQYF. CDR3 bases: TGTGCCAGCAGCTTAAGGGGCGGGGGTTCAATCCAAGAGACCCAGTACTTC. Using reference TRBV7-2 and TRBJ2-5 for the parts outside the CDR3, the full variable domain is GAGVSQSPSNKVTEKGKDVELRCDPISGHTALYWYRQSLGQGLEFLIYFQGNSAPDKSGLPSDRFSAERTGGSVSTLTIQRTQQEDSAVYLCASSLRGGGSIQETQYFGPGTRLLVL.

V and J are TRBV6-6 and TRBJ2-7; perhaps D is TRBD1 or TRBD2 (5 bases each). Trimming took off 7 bases at V and 5 bases at J, with 18 bases between the two ends. Germline CDR1 MNHNY, CDR2 SVGAGI (reference sequence). CDR3 length: 14 residues. CDR3 protein: CASIQNRGSHEQYF. The CDR3 DNA reads TGTGCCAGCATTCAAAACCGGGGCTCACACGAGCAGTACTTC.

The J gene is TRBJ2-6, the V gene TRBV18; D is unresolved. The germline gives CDR1 KGHSH, CDR2 LQKENI. The CDR3 length is 18 residues. Trimming left V 1 base short and J 0 bases short, with 13 bases between. The CDR3 DNA reads TGTGCCAGCTCACCACGGGCGACCAGTACCTCTGGGGCCAACGTCCTGACTTTC. Translated: CASSPRATSTSGANVLTF.

This chain joins TRBV24-1 and TRBJ2-3, with TRBD2 identical over 13 bases. Trimming removed 4 bases from V and 4 bases from J; junction bases left unmatched: 4. Germline V lookup: CDR1 KGHDR, CDR2 SFDVKD. CDR3 length equals 16 residues. CDR3 loop: CATSEWTSGSADTQYF. As DNA, the CDR3 is TGTGCCACCAGTGAGTGGACTAGCGGGAGTGCAGATACGCAGTATTTT.

The chain combines TRBV10-3 with TRBJ2-3; maybe TRBD2 (6 bases). The CDR3 is made up of 12 amino acids. V was clipped by 0 bases and J by 8 bases, with 6 bases between them. Per germline, CDR1 ENHRY and CDR2 SYGVKD. CDR3: CAISESGGTQYF. The CDR3 DNA reads TGTGCCATCAGTGAGTCGGGGGGTACGCAGTATTTT.

The chain uses TRBV9 and TRBJ2-3, with TRBD2 identical over 9 bases. The CDR3 is 16 amino acids. Germline CDR1 SGDLS, CDR2 YYNGEE. Losses at the gene ends were 0 bases for V and 6 bases for J; bases not matched to a gene: 8. The DNA for the CDR3 is TGTGCCAGCAGCGTAGCCCCGACTAGCGGTAGGGATACGCAGTATTTT. Residues: CASSVAPTSGRDTQYF.

The rearrangement links TRBV5-1 to TRBJ1-1, with 7 bases identical to TRBD1. J was trimmed by 2 bases and V by 4 bases; bases with no gene match: 2. Germline V gene data show CDR1 as SGHRS and CDR2 as YFSETQ. The CDR3 is made up of 13 amino acids. The CDR3 DNA reads TGCGCCAGCAGCGGGACAGATAACACTGAAGCTTTCTTT. It yields the protein CASSGTDNTEAFF.

This chain links TRBV27 with TRBJ1-5, with a weak D call TRBD1 (5 bases). Between the trimmed V and J ends, which lost 4 bases and 3 bases, there was a span of 13 bases. This CDR3 has 15 amino acids. Germline CDR1 and CDR2: MNHEY and SMNVEV (reference sequence). CDR3: CASSSRGRDNQPQHF. The DNA for the CDR3 is TGTGCCAGCAGTTCGCGGGGCCGGGACAATCAGCCCCAGCATTTT.

This clone has more than one count but fewer than ten. The V gene is TRBV7-9, the J gene TRBJ1-1, with D possibly matching TRBD1 (6 bases). The germline V and J ends were trimmed by 5 bases and 7 bases, with 17 bases remaining between them. There are 14 residues in the CDR3. In germline, CDR1 is SEHNR, CDR2 FQNEAQ (reference sequence). The CDR3 loop is CASSTGRGRVEAFF. CDR3 coding DNA: TGTGCCAGCAGCACAGGCAGGGGTAGGGTTGAAGCTTTCTTT.

This chain connects TRBV30 to TRBJ1-5, with a weak D call TRBD1 (5 bases). Looked up from germline, CDR1 is GTSNPN and CDR2 is SVGIG (reference sequence). V was clipped by 2 bases and J by 3 bases, with 14 bases between them. This CDR3 has 15 residues. The CDR3 nucleotides read TGTGCCTGGAGTCTCCCGACCGGGGCCAATCAGCCCCAGCATTTT. Encoded protein: CAWSLPTGANQPQHF. The full variable domain, its missing parts supplied by reference TRBV30 and TRBJ1-5, is SQTIHQWPATLVQPVGSPLSLECTVEGTSNPNLYWYRQAAGRGLQLLFYSVGIGQISSEVPQNLSASRPQDRQFILSSKKLLLSDSGFYLCAWSLPTGANQPQHFGDGTRLSIL.

This clone appeared a few times. The rearrangement joins TRBV7-9 to TRBJ1-2; no clear D. The germline V gene has CDR1 SEHNR and CDR2 FQNEAQ (reference sequence). The CDR3 runs 12 residues. V gave up 5 bases and J gave up 4 bases, with 8 bases separating them. CDR3: CASSRASYGYTF. In nucleotides, the CDR3 is TGTGCCAGCAGCCGAGCCAGCTATGGCTACACCTTC.

This clone was found a few times. This chain links TRBV18 with TRBJ1-4; D might be TRBD1 (6 bases). V lost 2 bases to trimming and J lost 0 bases, with 10 bases between them. Germline lookup yields CDR1 KGHSH and CDR2 LQKENI. The CDR3 spans 16 residues. CDR3 residues: CASSPARGATNEKLFF. In nucleotides, the CDR3 is TGTGCCAGCTCACCAGCAAGGGGGGCAACTAATGAAAAACTGTTTTTT.

The chain joins TRBV5-4 to TRBJ1-2, with D uncertain. Germline V gene data show CDR1 as SGHNT and CDR2 as YYREEE (reference sequence). The CDR3 has 12 residues. V was cut by 0 bases and J by 8 bases, with 8 bases left in between. CDR3 bases: TGTGCCAGCAGCTTGGGGCGGAGAGGCTACACCTTC. Protein sequence: CASSLGRRGYTF. Combining the CDR3 with reference TRBV5-4 and TRBJ1-2 gives the whole variable domain ETGVTQSPTHLIKTRGQQVTLRCSSQSGHNTVSWYQQALGQGPQFIFQYYREEENGRGNFPPRFSGLQFPNYSSELNVNALELDDSALYLCASSLGRRGYTFGSGTRLTVV.